The following is a TCR beta chain sequence with its context. Its target antigen remains unknown. The input lacks base qualities; no much larger clone sits a single base away. Collaborating institutions collected whole blood in K2EDTA tubes following their own protocols. For TCRbeta analysis, collaborator samples were shipped as frozen whole blood, as isolated PBMCs, or as DNA extracted from either sample type. The data derive from a study of blood T cell repertoires in COVID-19 (dated by TCRdb to about 2020). As for the study more broadly: Collaborator samples came from the United States, Italy and Spain and covered acute and convalescent phases of COVID-19. The prospective study material was composed of cDNA or gDNA derived from T cells, B-cell-depleted T cells, or PBMCs. The dataset comprised deeply sampled blood TCRbeta repertoires from subjects exposed to, actively infected with, or recovered from COVID-19. The repertoires were released in a freely available public database meant as a resource for research on the immune response to SARS-CoV-2. Samples came from the ongoing ImmuneRACE study (first 160 participants) plus 1,254 subjects from 6 global collaborators. The sample metadata nearly always contained a de-identified subject ID, COVID-19 status, age in years and sex. Where available, HLA class I and class II types were taken from metadata supplied by the sample provider and were not determined by assay-based typing.

Summary of the overall study and its limitations: The quantity of clinical and demographic metadata differed by source and by participant and was supplied without curation.

The trim is 0 bases for V and 9 bases for J, with a gap of 9 bases between the germline ends. Reading from cysteine to phenylalanine, the CDR3 counts 13 amino acids. Just CDR3 DNA is preserved here, 39 bases in frame from base 1. Via the germline V gene, CDR1 is SGHVS and CDR2 FNYEAQ. TCRbeta CDR3 regions were amplified from genomic DNA by means of the immunoSEQ Assay, a bias-controlled multiplex PCR. In the original analysis: Within the assay, amplification of reference gene primers was used to estimate how many nucleated cells each sample contained. To quantify the absolute abundance of each unique TCRbeta CDR3 rearrangement, sequence reads were collapsed and filtered. For each sample, productive Simpson clonality was calculated as the square root of Simpson's diversity index across productive rearrangements. TCRdb took this table from immuneACCESS and kept in-frame rearrangements with V and J called. Such tables lack part of the clones; where checked against another copy, unresolved V genes explain under half of the gap, and the rest is unexplained. The V and J calls and clone size were taken over from that table, and D and trimming were inferred from the DNA. In this sample the table shows about 220,000 clones, less than 85% of which occur a single time. The top ten constitute approximately 3.8% of the sample.

The receptor chain draws on TRBV7-6 and TRBJ2-1; the best D guess is TRBD1, with 5 bases matching. This TCR was recovered from an elderly woman with acute or convalescent COVID-19. The specimen was peripheral blood. DNA sequence: TGTGCCAGCAGCTTAGCGCTTAGGGGTGAGCAGTTCTTC. Translated, it reads CASSLALRGEQFF. Where the CDR3 stops, the reference TRBV7-6 and TRBJ2-1 genes take over; the full variable domain is GAGVSQSPRYKVTKRGQDVALRCDPISGHVSLYWYRQALGQGPEFLTYFNYEAQQDKSGLPNDRFSAERPEGSISTLTIQRTEQRDSAMYRCASSLALRGEQFFGPGTRLTVL.